This T cell receptor (beta chain) was identified during a study of vaccination effects on CD4 cells after COVID-19. In the study overall: Participants were vaccinated with two doses of either the BNT162b2 or mRNA-1273 vaccine.

Antigen-specific CD4+ T cells were expanded (with viral peptide pools) by the ViraFEST assay ahead of sequencing. Culturing for 9 to 10 days preceded CD4+ T cell isolation. The authors exchanged half the medium for IL-2 medium on days 3 and 7. Some clones are missing from TCRdb's copy, which holds only in-frame ones; the method was immunoSEQ multiplex PCR. This sample has 55,000 to 65,000 clones; 81% occur once, and the top ten carry roughly 2.7%. Concerning this clone: Its specificity is not known.

The starting material was CD4+ T cells from PBMCs cultured with HCoV-229E spike peptides, obtained before COVID-19 vaccination. The TCR sequence derives from a human donor who received a COVID-19 vaccine.

In DNA form, the CDR3 reads TGTGCCAGCAGCTTGGAATTAGGGGGAAATTCACCCCTCCACTTT. Translating it yields CASSLELGGNSPLHF. The chain is built from TRBV5-8 and TRBJ1-6; a weak D match, TRBD1 (6 bases). The CDR3 spans 15 residues. The germline V gene encodes CDR1 SGHTS and CDR2 YDEGEE. The V and J ends lost 0 bases and 7 bases respectively, with 11 bases between them.